This T cell receptor (beta chain) was captured in a study of blood T cell repertoires in COVID-19. On the study more broadly: Samples taken during acute and convalescent COVID-19 were collected in the United States, Italy and Spain.

Germline CDR1 and CDR2: KGHSH and LQKENI. The CDR3 runs 17 residues. The V end lost 2 bases, the J end lost 0 bases, and 14 bases lay between the germline ends. Followed longitudinally, the Seattle patients had been enrolled during active infection. Original methodology: Using reference gene primer amplification, nucleated cell counts were estimated. Assay: immunoSEQ multiplex PCR; the TCRdb copy retains only in-frame clones and omits some. Clonal size and the V and J genes are those of that table, whereas D and trimming came from the DNA. This sample carries under 95,000 clones, approximately 85% of them seen once, and the ten largest clones take around 2.9%.

Sequenced input: peripheral blood. The rearrangement uses TRBV18 and TRBJ1-3, with D hard to call. This clonotype was obtained from an elderly woman with COVID-19, enrolled during active disease. The CDR3 region has the DNA TGTGCCAGCTCACCAAATGTAGCGGCTTCCTCTGGAAACACCATATATTTT. Encoded protein: CASSPNVAASSGNTIYF.